Listed below are T cell receptor beta chains from one sample, sequenced in a study of T cell repertoires in cytomegalovirus infection. TCRdb used MiXCR to reprocess the reads, holding one entry per CDR3 protein. The sample contains fewer than 300,000 distinct CDR3 sequences, about 25% of which appear only once. Sequenced sample: PBMCs. These receptor sequences come from a human donor in good health (CMV status not recorded). Some clones in this sample may be carry-over from other donors' samples. Both conserved end residues are part of each CDR3. The D gene is left open where the match is weak. The size of a clone is reported for some rows only, either as once, few or many, or as a class for expanded clones.

cdr3_aa	cdr3_nt	j_call	v_call	clone_size	d_call
CASSVTSGDTQYF	TGTGCCAGTAGTGTGACTAGCGGAGATACGCAGTATTTT	TRBJ2-3	TRBV19	few	TRBD2
CASSIRQDPNQFF	TGTGCCAGCAGTATTCGACAGGATCCTAACCAGTTCTTC	TRBJ2-1	TRBV28	-	-
CSVGRVADTQYF	TGCAGTGTGGGCAGGGTCGCAGATACGCAGTATTTT	TRBJ2-3	TRBV20-1	once	-
CASSPTGDTEAFF	TGTGCCAGCAGTCCTACAGGGGATACTGAAGCTTTCTTT	TRBJ1-1	TRBV7-9	many	TRBD1
CSAREGQGSSYNEQFF	TGCAGTGCTAGAGAGGGACAGGGGTCATCATACAATGAGCAGTTCTTC	TRBJ2-1	TRBV20-1	once	TRBD1
CASSLNRETNIQYF	TGTGCCAGCAGCTTGAACCGGGAGACAAACATTCAGTACTTC	TRBJ2-4	TRBV27	-	-
CASSLRQGEKLFF	TGTGCCAGCAGTTTAAGGCAGGGTGAAAAACTGTTTTTT	TRBJ1-4	TRBV12-3/TRBV12-4	few	-
CASSRGQGAAEAFF	TGTGCCAGCTCCCGGGGACAGGGAGCGGCTGAAGCTTTCTTT	TRBJ1-1	TRBV6-5	few	TRBD1
CASSLGTSGSEQYF	TGTGCCAGCAGCTTAGGGACTAGCGGGAGCGAGCAGTACTTC	TRBJ2-7	TRBV7-8	many	TRBD2
CASSQDWNVYNEQFF	TGCGCCAGCAGCCAAGATTGGAACGTATACAATGAGCAGTTCTTC	TRBJ2-1	TRBV4-1	-	-
CASSVTVGAGELFF	TGTGCCAGCAGTGTCACGGTCGGAGCCGGGGAGCTGTTTTTT	TRBJ2-2	TRBV6-2/TRBV6-3	-	-
CASSDGWGGTTYEQYF	TGCGCCAGCAGTGACGGATGGGGGGGGACCACCTACGAGCAGTACTTC	TRBJ2-7	TRBV10-1	few	TRBD2
CASKTPASYSPLHF	TGTGCCAGCAAAACCCCAGCCTCTTATTCACCCCTCCACTTT	TRBJ1-6	TRBV11-2	-	-
CASSPGTSGPRGYF	TGTGCCAGCAGTCCCGGGACTAGCGGGCCCAGGGGGTATTTT	TRBJ2-3	TRBV7-8	-	TRBD2
CASSAPGGSPYEQYF	TGTGCCAGCAGTGCCCCGGGAGGTAGCCCCTACGAGCAGTACTTC	TRBJ2-7	TRBV12-3/TRBV12-4	-	TRBD2
CSADTLFASGGRGGKNIQYF	TGCAGTGCGGACACCCTCTTTGCTAGCGGGGGGCGGGGGGGCAAAAACATTCAGTACTTC	TRBJ2-4	TRBV20-1	-	TRBD2
CASSESPRQDTEAFF	TGTGCCAGCAGTGAGTCTCCTCGACAGGACACTGAAGCTTTCTTT	TRBJ1-1	TRBV6-1	many	-
CAIRGHNQETQYF	TGTGCCATCAGGGGACACAACCAAGAGACCCAGTACTTC	TRBJ2-5	TRBV10-3	-	-
CASGSGGRDYHTGELFF	TGTGCCAGCGGTTCCGGGGGCCGGGACTACCACACCGGGGAGCTGTTTTTT	TRBJ2-2	TRBV27	-	-
CASSLRWTGGNQPQHF	TGTGCCAGCAGCTTACGATGGACAGGGGGCAATCAGCCCCAGCATTTT	TRBJ1-5	TRBV5-6	-	TRBD1
CASSDGLASYNEQFF	TGTGCCAGCAGTGACGGACTAGCGTCATACAATGAGCAGTTCTTC	TRBJ2-1	TRBV6-2/TRBV6-3	many	TRBD2
CASSQERVNTDTQYF	TGTGCCAGCAGCCAAGAACGAGTTAACACAGATACGCAGTATTTT	TRBJ2-3	TRBV4-2	few	-
CSAAPGHVNTEAFF	TGCAGTGCTGCCCCCGGACACGTAAACACTGAAGCTTTCTTT	TRBJ1-1	TRBV20-1	-	-
CASAARAAGELFF	TGTGCCAGCGCCGCTCGAGCTGCCGGGGAGCTGTTTTTT	TRBJ2-2	TRBV7-9	-	-
CASSQREVYEQYF	TGTGCCAGCAGCCAACGGGAGGTCTACGAGCAGTACTTC	TRBJ2-7	TRBV7-8	many	TRBD2
CAISPGDRGGETQYF	TGTGCCATCAGCCCCGGGGACAGGGGGGGTGAGACCCAGTACTTC	TRBJ2-5	TRBV10-3	-	TRBD1
CSATAGGVIGTQYF	TGCAGTGCTACAGCGGGAGGCGTCATTGGTACGCAGTATTTT	TRBJ2-3	TRBV20-1	-	TRBD2
CASSLAGGRATPQHF	TGCGCCAGCAGCTTGGCGGGGGGAAGAGCTACGCCCCAGCATTTT	TRBJ1-5	TRBV5-1	-	-
CASSVQGVQETQYF	TGTGCCAGCAGTGTTCAGGGGGTCCAAGAGACCCAGTACTTC	TRBJ2-5	TRBV12-3/TRBV12-4	-	TRBD1
CASSLYSGRTEAFF	TGCGCCAGCAGCTTGTATTCAGGGAGAACTGAAGCTTTCTTT	TRBJ1-1	TRBV5-1	-	-
CATMTSEIADTQYF	TGTGCCACCATGACTAGCGAAATTGCAGATACGCAGTATTTT	TRBJ2-3	TRBV19	-	TRBD2
CASSFGTSGPDTQYF	TGTGCCAGCAGCTTCGGGACTAGCGGCCCAGATACGCAGTATTTT	TRBJ2-3	TRBV11-2	few	TRBD2
CASSRRVSFVEKLFF	TGTGCCAGCAGTCGCCGGGTCTCTTTTGTTGAAAAACTGTTTTTT	TRBJ1-4	TRBV6-2/TRBV6-3	-	-
CASRHSSYNEQFF	TGTGCCAGCAGGCACAGCTCCTACAATGAGCAGTTCTTC	TRBJ2-1	TRBV6-2/TRBV6-3	few	-
CASSLEGHSYEQYF	TGCGCCAGCAGCTTGGAAGGACACTCCTACGAGCAGTACTTC	TRBJ2-7	TRBV5-1	-	-
CASSQVSVVRGAQPQHF	TGCGCCAGCAGCCAAGTTTCGGTCGTTCGTGGGGCCCAGCCCCAGCATTTT	TRBJ1-5	TRBV4-1	many	-
CASSFGTSGYTGELFF	TGTGCCAGCAGTTTCGGGACTAGCGGCTACACCGGGGAGCTGTTTTTT	TRBJ2-2	TRBV6-2/TRBV6-3	few	TRBD2
CASSAVGAGLVAQETQYF	TGTGCCAGCAGCGCGGTGGGGGCCGGCCTGGTAGCGCAAGAGACCCAGTACTTC	TRBJ2-5	TRBV27	-	-
CASSLYDSQAF	TGTGCCAGTAGTTTATACGACAGCCAGGCGTTC	TRBJ1-2	TRBV28	-	-
CASSPLGQGSNQPQHF	TGTGCCAGCAGTCCACTCGGACAGGGGAGCAATCAGCCCCAGCATTTT	TRBJ1-5	TRBV6-8	-	TRBD1
CASSSRANYGYTF	TGTGCCAGCAGCTCGAGAGCTAACTATGGCTACACCTTC	TRBJ1-2	TRBV7-3	-	-
CSATGGGSATYGEQFF	TGCAGTGCTACGGGGGGGGGTTCAGCTACCTACGGTGAGCAGTTCTTC	TRBJ2-1	TRBV20-1	-	TRBD2
CSARGERGGQGETQYF	TGCAGTGCTAGAGGAGAGAGAGGGGGCCAGGGAGAGACCCAGTACTTC	TRBJ2-5	TRBV20-1	-	TRBD1
CASSNNRGTEAFF	TGTGCCAGCAGTAACAACCGGGGCACTGAAGCTTTCTTT	TRBJ1-1	TRBV12-3/TRBV12-4	-	-
CASSRDSLASGELFF	TGTGCCAGCAGCCGTGACTCCCTAGCGAGCGGGGAGCTGTTTTTT	TRBJ2-2	TRBV11-2	-	-
CASSPSGQGRHGYTF	TGTGCCAGCAGCCCGTCGGGACAGGGGAGGCATGGCTACACCTTC	TRBJ1-2	TRBV12-3/TRBV12-4	-	TRBD1
CASSVGTYITDTQYF	TGTGCCAGCAGCGTCGGGACTTATATCACAGATACGCAGTATTTT	TRBJ2-3	TRBV7-3	-	-
CAWNLGGEGPQHF	TGTGCCTGGAACCTTGGGGGAGAGGGGCCCCAGCATTTT	TRBJ1-5	TRBV30	-	-
CASSLDPSTDTQYF	TGTGCCAGCAGCTTAGATCCTAGCACAGATACGCAGTATTTT	TRBJ2-3	TRBV7-2	many	-
CSGAIAGLQETQYF	TGCAGCGGTGCCATAGCGGGACTTCAAGAGACCCAGTACTTC	TRBJ2-5	TRBV29-1	few	TRBD2
CSASSGSQETQYF	TGCAGTGCTAGCTCGGGGAGTCAAGAGACCCAGTACTTC	TRBJ2-5	TRBV20-1	-	-
CASSQDGGPGTDTQYF	TGCGCCAGCAGCCAAGATGGAGGTCCCGGCACAGATACGCAGTATTTT	TRBJ2-3	TRBV4-3	-	-
CASSFLSGQGDSPLHF	TGTGCCAGCAGCTTCTTAAGTGGGCAGGGAGATTCACCCCTCCACTTT	TRBJ1-6	TRBV7-2	many	-